This section outlines one TCR beta chain sequence together with its context. V trimming: 4 bases; J trimming: 4 bases; junction bases outside the gene matches: 19. The CDR3 runs 20 residues. The germline V gene encodes CDR1 SGHDN and CDR2 FVKESK. Here immunoSEQ multiplex PCR was the method, and the copy in TCRdb shows in-frame clones only, minus some. The sample carries almost 550,000 clones, 70% to 80% recorded once. The record originates from a study of shared T cell receptors in the human thymus. These data also formed part of another study, on human thymus T cells. That source reports: Donor material was obtained from healthy Finnish infants undergoing corrective surgery for congenital heart defects. Thymic and blood repertoires appeared to display a bias in their usage of V and J genes. The related literature has documented a marked overlap of thymic repertoires among unrelated individuals.

The genes are TRBV14 and TRBJ2-2; 9 bases align to TRBD2. Input material: thymocytes. This receptor was obtained from a boy under three years old with a congenital heart defect. The CDR3 nucleotides read TGTGCCAGCAGCCGGGGGGCGGGACTAGCCGGGAGAGGGTGCACCGGGGAGCTGTTTTTT. The encoded protein is CASSRGAGLAGRGCTGELFF. The full variable domain, completed using reference TRBV14 and TRBJ2-2, is EAGVTQFPSHSVIEKGQTVTLRCDPISGHDNLYWYRRVMGKEIKFLLHFVKESKQDESGMPNNRFLAERTGGTYSTLKVQPAELEDSGVYFCASSRGAGLAGRGCTGELFFGEGSRLTVL.